The T cell receptor beta chain under discussion was sequenced for a study of CD8 T cells in ankylosing spondylitis. Study-level findings and limits: Seemingly distinctive of ankylosing spondylitis blood was a TCR beta motif formed by eight highly homologous variants.

The germline gives CDR1 SQVTM, CDR2 ANQGSEA. There are 12 residues in the CDR3. The V and J ends lost 3 bases and 3 bases respectively, with 8 bases between them. About this clonotype itself: Its antigen is as yet unknown.

Quantitative 5'-RACE with molecular barcodes generated TCR beta libraries. TCRdb reanalysed the 5' RACE reads using MiXCR and keeps one entry per CDR3 protein. The profile shows some 840,000 distinct CDR3 sequences, approximately 12% of them singletons. Sample: blood, either unsorted or a sorted T cell fraction (not recorded which). The chain employs TRBV29-1 and TRBJ2-5; tentatively, D is TRBD1 or TRBD2 (6 bases each). This TCR came from a male donor with ankylosing spondylitis. The CDR3 sequence is CSVDRGEETQYF. As DNA, the CDR3 is TGCAGCGTTGATAGGGGGGAAGAGACCCAGTACTTC.